The sequence of this T cell receptor (beta chain) was determined in a study of cytomegalovirus exposure and HLA in healthy donors. Broader study findings: Earlier analysis found most TCR beta V segments productive about 87% or about 30% of the time. Cytomegalovirus association was assigned to about 150 TCR beta chains.

The PCR made use of 60 Vbeta and 13 Jbeta primers. Profiling relied on immunoSEQ multiplex PCR, and the TCRdb table lists in-frame clones only, not all of them. The sample yields 150,000 or so clones, roughly four fifths seen once. In the case of this clone: What it binds is unknown.

The V gene end was trimmed by 5 bases and the J gene end by 6 bases; junction bases not matched to a gene: 1. The length of the CDR3 is 13 residues. Germline V lookup: CDR1 MDHEN, CDR2 SYDVKM. Sample: PBMCs. The chain employs TRBV28 and TRBJ1-5, with TRBD1 matching 10 bases. This TCR came from a woman aged 35 to 49 in good health and CMV-seronegative. CDR3 nucleotide sequence: TGTGCCAGCAGTGGGGACAGGGGTCAGCCCCAGCATTTT. Protein sequence: CASSGDRGQPQHF.